Presented here are 12 T cell receptor beta chains from one specimen sequenced in a study of OX40 agonist ivuxolimab in advanced cancers. Data came from immunoSEQ multiplex PCR; TCRdb stores just in-frame clones and leaves some out. This table has fewer than 130,000 clones, roughly 90% appearing once. The input for sequencing was CD4+ or CD8+ T cells sorted from blood, taken in a trial of the OX40 agonist ivuxolimab. The receptors were gathered from an adult with an advanced solid tumor such as melanoma, head and neck, liver or kidney cancer.

The chain links TRBV5-4 to TRBJ1-2; D is possibly TRBD1 (5 bases). Trimming cost V 5 bases and J 3 bases, with 17 bases left between them. The germline CDR1 and CDR2 sequences are SGHNT and YYREEE (reference sequence). The length of the CDR3 is 15 residues. CDR3 in DNA: TGTGCCAGCAGATCCATAGCGGAGGGGCACTATGGCTACACCTTC. This sequence encodes CASRSIAEGHYGYTF.

This clone was counted only a few times. The rearrangement links TRBV6-1 to TRBJ2-2; D gene uncertain. This CDR3 has 12 residues. Trimming shortened V by 2 bases and J by 8 bases, and 6 bases separated the two germline ends. Germline CDR1 is MNHNS and CDR2 is SASEGT. CDR3 nucleotide sequence: TGTGCCAGCAGTGAATCCCTGGGGGAGCTGTTTTTT. Protein sequence: CASSESLGELFF.

The chain couples TRBV6-6 to TRBJ2-7; D remains unclear. Per the germline V gene, CDR1 is MNHNY and CDR2 is SVGAGI (reference sequence). With 6 bases removed from V and 4 bases from J, the gap between germline ends came to 13 bases. The CDR3 extends over 13 amino acids. For the CDR3, the DNA is TGTGCCAGCAGGGACGCGATACGATACGAGCAGTACTTC. This gives the protein CASRDAIRYEQYF.

The CDR3 sequence: CASRNFAPNLEAFF. CDR3 DNA: TGTGCCAGCAGAAACTTTGCCCCAAACCTTGAAGCTTTCTTT. The chain is built from TRBV6-5 and TRBJ1-1; no reliable D call. Germline CDR1 reads MNHEY; CDR2 reads SVGAGI. The CDR3 length is 14 residues. The ends were cut back, 6 bases at V and 7 bases at J, with 18 bases in the middle.

The chain has TRBV7-6 and TRBJ2-3; 9 bases are a match to TRBD1. The CDR3 has 16 residues. Germline CDR1 SGHVS, CDR2 FNYEAQ. V shed 5 bases, J shed 0 bases, and the junction held 6 bases outside the gene matches. CDR3 amino acids: CASSLGTGSSTDTQYF. The CDR3 DNA follows: TGTGCCAGCAGCCTAGGGACAGGGAGTAGCACAGATACGCAGTATTTT. The variable domain in full, with the rest retrieved from reference TRBV7-6 and TRBJ2-3, is GAGVSQSPRYKVTKRGQDVALRCDPISGHVSLYWYRQALGQGPEFLTYFNYEAQQDKSGLPNDRFSAERPEGSISTLTIQRTEQRDSAMYRCASSLGTGSSTDTQYFGPGTRLTVL.

The chain uses TRBV27 and TRBJ2-7; 9 bases fit TRBD1. V trimming: 2 bases; J trimming: 6 bases; junction bases outside the gene matches: 11. Germline V gene sequence: CDR1 MNHEY, CDR2 SMNVEV (reference sequence). The CDR3 length is 16 residues. CDR3 bases: TGTGCCAGCAGTTTACTTGGGGGACAGGGAACGGTCGAGCAGTACTTC. Its translation is CASSLLGGQGTVEQYF.

The rearrangement links TRBV27 to TRBJ1-2; perhaps TRBD1 as D (5 bases). This CDR3 comprises 14 residues. V was clipped by 6 bases and J by 3 bases, with 14 bases between them. The germline gives CDR1 MNHEY, CDR2 SMNVEV (reference sequence). This CDR3 is CASRGAGEDYGYTF. As DNA, the CDR3 is TGTGCCAGCAGAGGGGCGGGGGAGGACTATGGCTACACCTTC.

This chain connects TRBV18 to TRBJ2-3; D call uncertain. The V gene lost 2 bases and the J gene lost 8 bases, with 11 bases spanning the gap. CDR1 and CDR2 from the germline V gene are KGHSH and LQKENI. This CDR3 is built from 13 residues. The CDR3 region has the DNA TGTGCCAGCTCACCAATAGGGTACGGTACGCAGTATTTT. Its translation: CASSPIGYGTQYF. Together with reference TRBV18 and TRBJ2-3, the CDR3 gives the full variable domain: NAGVMQNPRHLVRRRGQEARLRCSPMKGHSHVYWYRQLPEEGLKFMVYLQKENIIDESGMPKERFSAEFPKEGPSILRIQQVVRGDSAAYFCASSPIGYGTQYFGPGTRLTVL.

This clone was detected once. The genes are TRBV2 and TRBJ1-6, with D possibly matching TRBD1 (6 bases). The ends were cut back, 3 bases at V and 7 bases at J, with 7 bases in the middle. Germline V lookup: CDR1 SNHLY, CDR2 FYNNEI. The CDR3 has 13 residues. As DNA, the CDR3 is TGTGCCAGCAGTGACAGGGGCAATTCACCCCTCCACTTT. The encoded protein is CASSDRGNSPLHF.

The chain carries TRBV5-1 and TRBJ1-6; D call uncertain. The CDR3 extends over 15 amino acids. The ends were cut back, 1 base at V and 7 bases at J, with 12 bases in the middle. Germline CDR1 and CDR2: SGHRS and YFSETQ. This CDR3 is CASSLSPRENSPLHF. The CDR3 DNA reads as TGCGCCAGCAGCTTGAGCCCTCGGGAGAATTCACCCCTCCACTTT.

The CDR3 coding sequence is TGTGCCAGCAGCCTAACAGGGGTTGACTATGGCTACACCTTC. Its translation is CASSLTGVDYGYTF. This chain uses TRBV7-9 with TRBJ1-2; 7 nucleotides align to TRBD1. V trimming: 5 bases; J trimming: 3 bases; junction bases outside the gene matches: 6. The CDR3 sequence is 14 residues long. Germline CDR1 SEHNR, CDR2 FQNEAQ (reference sequence). Based on the CDR3 plus reference TRBV7-9 and TRBJ1-2, the full variable domain is DTGVSQNPRHKITKRGQNVTFRCDPISEHNRLYWYRQTLGQGPEFLTYFQNEAQLEKSRLLSDRFSAERPKGSFSTLEIQRTEQGDSAMYLCASSLTGVDYGYTFGSGTRLTVV.

The table lists this clone with a few counts. V usage is TRBV10-3 and J usage is TRBJ2-3, with D perhaps TRBD1 (6 bases). V was cut by 2 bases and J by 4 bases, with 13 bases left in between. Germline lookup yields CDR1 ENHRY and CDR2 SYGVKD. The CDR3 covers 15 residues. CDR3 sequence (DNA): TGTGCCATCAGTGAGGCAGGGGAAAGGTCAGATACGCAGTATTTT. This translates into CAISEAGERSDTQYF.